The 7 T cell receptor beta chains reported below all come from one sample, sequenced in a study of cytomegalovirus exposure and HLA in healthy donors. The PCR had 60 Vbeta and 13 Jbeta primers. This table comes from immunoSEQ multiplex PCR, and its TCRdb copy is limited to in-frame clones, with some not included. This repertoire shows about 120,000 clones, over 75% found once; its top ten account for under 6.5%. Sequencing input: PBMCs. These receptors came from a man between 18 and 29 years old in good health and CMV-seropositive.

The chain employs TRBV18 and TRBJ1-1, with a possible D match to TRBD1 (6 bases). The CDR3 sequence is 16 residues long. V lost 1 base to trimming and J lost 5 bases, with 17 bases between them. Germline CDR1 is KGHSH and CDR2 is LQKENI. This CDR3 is CASSPRQALVWTEAFF. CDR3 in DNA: TGTGCCAGCTCACCACGACAGGCTTTGGTATGGACTGAAGCTTTCTTT.

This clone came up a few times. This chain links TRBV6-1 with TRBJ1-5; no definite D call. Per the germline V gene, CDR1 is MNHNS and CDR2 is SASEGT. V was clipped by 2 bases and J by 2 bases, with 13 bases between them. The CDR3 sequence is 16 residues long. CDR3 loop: CASSEQPRRGNQPQHF. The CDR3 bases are TGTGCCAGCAGTGAACAGCCAAGGAGGGGCAATCAGCCCCAGCATTTT.

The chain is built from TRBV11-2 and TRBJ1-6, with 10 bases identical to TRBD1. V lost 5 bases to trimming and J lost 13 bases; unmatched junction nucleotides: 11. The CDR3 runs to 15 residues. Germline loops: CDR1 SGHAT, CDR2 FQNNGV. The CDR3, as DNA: TGTGCCAGCAGCCCTCAGGGACAGGGGAGTTTTCCCCTCCACTTT. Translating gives CASSPQGQGSFPLHF.

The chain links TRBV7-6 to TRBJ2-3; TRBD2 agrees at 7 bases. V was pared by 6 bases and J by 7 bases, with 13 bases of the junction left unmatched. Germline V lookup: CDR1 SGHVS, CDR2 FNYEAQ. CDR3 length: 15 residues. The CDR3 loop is CASSSGLYLANTQYF. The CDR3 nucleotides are TGTGCCAGCAGTTCGGGACTATACCTGGCAAATACGCAGTATTTT.

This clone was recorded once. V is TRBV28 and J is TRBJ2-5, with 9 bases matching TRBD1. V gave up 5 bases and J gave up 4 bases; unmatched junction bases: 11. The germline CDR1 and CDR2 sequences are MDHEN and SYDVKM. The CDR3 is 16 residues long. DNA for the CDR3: TGTGCCAGCAGTCCGAACTTCCGGGACAGGGCAGAGACCCAGTACTTC. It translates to CASSPNFRDRAETQYF.

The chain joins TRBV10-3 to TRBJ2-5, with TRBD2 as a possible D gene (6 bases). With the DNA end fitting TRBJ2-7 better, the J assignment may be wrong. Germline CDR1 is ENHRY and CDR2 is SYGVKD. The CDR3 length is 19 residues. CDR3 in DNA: TGTGCCATCAGTGAGTCAACGGGCCGCGGGGCGGGGCCCTTCTACGAGCAGTACTTC. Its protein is CAISESTGRGAGPFYEQYF.

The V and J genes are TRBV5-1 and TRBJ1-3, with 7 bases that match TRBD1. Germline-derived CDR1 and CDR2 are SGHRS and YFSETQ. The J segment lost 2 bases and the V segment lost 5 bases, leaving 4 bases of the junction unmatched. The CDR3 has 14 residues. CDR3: CASRQTGAGNTIYF. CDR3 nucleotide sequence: TGCGCCAGCAGACAAACAGGGGCTGGAAACACCATATATTTT.